These 19 T cell receptor beta chains were all obtained from the same sample, sequenced in a study of T-cell memory formation after mild COVID-19. TCRdb re-derived calls from the 5' RACE reads in MiXCR, one entry per CDR3 protein. This table has some 600,000 distinct CDR3 sequences, 17% appearing once. The source material was PBMCs or a T cell subset sorted from them (not recorded which). These receptors were taken from an adult woman who had mild COVID-19 (a few samples of this study predate the infection). Cell type and time point are not known.

Many counts were recorded for this clonotype. The chain employs TRBV27 and TRBJ1-3; perhaps TRBD1 as D (6 bases). The CDR3 is 16 amino acids. Trimming cost V 6 bases and J 0 bases, with 15 bases left between them. Germline CDR1 and CDR2: MNHEY and SMNVEV (reference sequence). This CDR3 is CASRPLRDTSGNTIYF. The CDR3 DNA sequence: TGTGCCAGCAGGCCTCTCCGGGACACCTCTGGAAACACCATATATTTT.

The chain links TRBV5-1 to TRBJ2-1; 15 bases are shared with TRBD2. Germline V lookup: CDR1 SGHRS, CDR2 YFSETQ. The V and J ends lost 4 bases and 8 bases, in that order; junction bases with no gene match: 10. This CDR3 region has 17 residues. CDR3: CASSVGLAGGARHEQFF. Here the CDR3 DNA reads TGCGCCAGCAGCGTGGGACTAGCGGGAGGTGCGCGGCATGAGCAGTTCTTC.

This clonotype was observed a handful of times. The chain uses TRBV7-3 and TRBJ2-1; D is unresolved. This CDR3 is 15 amino acids long. The V and J ends lost 5 bases and 0 bases respectively, with 11 bases between them. From germline, CDR1 is SGHTA and CDR2 FQGTGA. The CDR3, as DNA: TGTGCCAGCAGCCCTAGGGCCGTCTCCTACAATGAGCAGTTCTTC. Translating it yields CASSPRAVSYNEQFF.

The J gene is TRBJ2-7, the V gene TRBV12-3 or TRBV12-4; 11 nucleotides agree with TRBD1. J was trimmed by 7 bases and V by 6 bases; bases with no gene match: 8. There are 14 residues in the CDR3. The CDR3 DNA sequence: TGTGCCAGCAGACGGACAGGGGGCGCGTGGGAGCAGTACTTC. Amino acids: CASRRTGGAWEQYF.

This clonotype has a handful of counts. The chain has TRBV15 and TRBJ2-3; perhaps TRBD2 as D (6 bases). The germline V gene has CDR1 LNHNV and CDR2 YYDKDF (reference sequence). The CDR3 length is 16 residues. Trimming shortened V by 5 bases and J by 2 bases, and 17 bases separated the two germline ends. CDR3 DNA sequence: TGTGCCACCAGCCACTTTATGGGGAGGTACACAGATACGCAGTATTTT. Translation gives CATSHFMGRYTDTQYF.

This clonotype was observed a few times. This chain connects TRBV6-2 or TRBV6-3 to TRBJ1-5; tentatively, D is TRBD1 (5 bases). Deletions cut 7 bases from V and 9 bases from J, with 16 bases between. The CDR3 sequence is 13 residues long. The germline V gene encodes CDR1 MNHEY and CDR2 SVGEGT. Written as DNA, the CDR3 is TGTGCCAGCAACCTAGGGGTGGACCGGCCCCAGCATTTT. It is translated as CASNLGVDRPQHF.

The chain couples TRBV3-1 to TRBJ2-3; D remains unclear. CDR3 length: 13 amino acids. The germline V gene has CDR1 LGHDT and CDR2 YNNKEL (reference sequence). Trimming left V 5 bases short and J 2 bases short, with 8 bases between. The CDR3 coding sequence is TGTGCCAGCAGCTTCCGCCCCACAGATACGCAGTATTTT. Residues: CASSFRPTDTQYF.

This rearrangement joins TRBV3-1 to TRBJ2-5; perhaps TRBD1 as D (5 bases). This CDR3 spans 14 amino acids. Germline V gives CDR1 LGHDT, CDR2 YNNKEL (reference sequence). V was clipped by 8 bases and J by 2 bases, with 15 bases between them. The CDR3 sequence is CASGMGQLQETQYF. The CDR3 DNA follows: TGTGCCAGCGGAATGGGGCAGCTGCAAGAGACCCAGTACTTC.

This clonotype was found a few times. V gene TRBV5-5 combines with J gene TRBJ1-3; no firm D call. The V and J ends lost 0 bases and 0 bases respectively, with 7 bases between them. This CDR3 has 15 residues. Germline CDR1 and CDR2: SGHKS and YYEKEE (reference sequence). In nucleotides, the CDR3 is TGTGCCAGCAGCTTGGAGTTCCCCTCTGGAAACACCATATATTTT. This encodes CASSLEFPSGNTIYF.

This chain connects TRBV21-1 to TRBJ2-3; the listed D gene, TRBD1, was not tested against the DNA. TRBV21-1 counts as a pseudogene. CDR3 size: 14 residues. The CDR3 DNA reads TGTGCCAGCAGCAAAAGGGACAGCACAGATACGCAGTATTTT. Protein product: CASSKRDSTDTQYF.

The rearrangement links TRBV9 to TRBJ2-3, with D unclear. The ends were cut back, 0 bases at V and 0 bases at J, with 11 bases in the middle. The CDR3 is 16 residues long. The germline gives CDR1 SGDLS, CDR2 YYNGEE. The CDR3 DNA reads as TGTGCCAGCAGCGTAGGGGGTTTCCCTAGCACAGATACGCAGTATTTT. It yields the protein CASSVGGFPSTDTQYF.

The chain recombines TRBV4-3 with TRBJ1-2; TRBD1 might be the D (6 bases). This CDR3 is built from 16 residues. Germline CDR1 reads LGHNA; CDR2 reads YSLEER. The V gene lost 2 bases and the J gene lost 5 bases, with 18 bases spanning the gap. As DNA, the CDR3 is TGCGCCAGCAGCCAACATAGACCGGGACAAGGGTATGGCTACACCTTC. Translating gives CASSQHRPGQGYGYTF.

This clonotype was seen a few times. The CDR3 reads CSAPSVTNTGELFF. In DNA, the CDR3 is TGCAGTGCCCCTAGCGTAACGAACACCGGGGAGCTGTTTTTT. The chain links TRBV20-1 to TRBJ2-2, with a tentative D call TRBD2 (6 bases). CDR3 length equals 14 residues. Per the germline V gene, CDR1 is DFQATT and CDR2 is SNEGSKA (reference sequence). V lost 6 bases, J lost 0 bases, and 11 bases lay in between.

The chain is built from TRBV7-9 and TRBJ2-7; D might be TRBD1 (6 bases). The germline gives CDR1 SEHNR, CDR2 FQNEAQ (reference sequence). Trimming took 7 bases from V and 4 from J, leaving 20 bases between them. The CDR3 spans 15 residues. The CDR3 reads CASMPTPDSPYEQYF. CDR3 DNA sequence: TGTGCCAGCATGCCAACCCCGGACAGCCCGTACGAGCAGTACTTC. The full variable domain, in which reference TRBV7-9 and TRBJ2-7 provide the parts outside the CDR3, is DTGVSQNPRHKITKRGQNVTFRCDPISEHNRLYWYRQTLGQGPEFLTYFQNEAQLEKSRLLSDRFSAERPKGSFSTLEIQRTEQGDSAMYLCASMPTPDSPYEQYFGPGTRLTVT.

This clonotype was seen only a few times. This chain uses TRBV11-2 with TRBJ2-3, with 8 nucleotides matching TRBD1. V shed 6 bases, J shed 7 bases, and the junction held 9 bases outside the gene matches. Germline CDR1 is SGHAT and CDR2 is FQNNGV. The CDR3 is made up of 14 amino acids. CDR3 nucleotide sequence: TGTGCCAGCAGTCCGACAGGGGAGTGGAATACGCAGTATTTT. Its protein is CASSPTGEWNTQYF.

This clonotype was observed a few times. The gene calls are TRBV14 and TRBJ2-7, with D possibly being TRBD1 or TRBD2 (5 bases each). V lost 4 bases and J 2 bases, leaving 15 bases between the germline ends. The CDR3 runs 15 residues. The V gene's germline CDR1 is SGHDN and CDR2 FVKESK. The CDR3 spells CASSRIRDEPYEQYF. The CDR3 DNA is TGTGCCAGCAGCCGAATCCGGGACGAACCCTACGAGCAGTACTTC.

This clonotype was seen more than once but under ten times. The rearrangement uses TRBV20-1 and TRBJ2-3; 11 positions agree with TRBD2. The CDR3 is 14 residues long. The V gene's germline CDR1 is DFQATT and CDR2 SNEGSKA (reference sequence). The trim removed 5 bases at V and 1 base at J, leaving 2 bases unmatched. CDR3 sequence (DNA): TGCAGTGCTCCGGGACTAGCGGGCACAGATACGCAGTATTTT. It yields the protein CSAPGLAGTDTQYF.

This clonotype was picked up a small number of times. CDR3 DNA: TGTGCCAGCAGTTTTGGGGGGCTCCTACACACCGGGGAGCTGTTTTTT. Translated, it gives CASSFGGLLHTGELFF. The chain carries TRBV27 and TRBJ2-2; TRBD1 or TRBD2 may be the D gene (6 bases each). The CDR3 has 16 residues. V was trimmed by 3 bases and J by 3 bases, leaving 14 bases between them. Germline CDR1 reads MNHEY; CDR2 reads SMNVEV (reference sequence).

This clonotype was counted between two and nine times. V usage is TRBV28 and J usage is TRBJ2-7; 9 bases agree with TRBD1. Trimming at V came to 5 bases and at J to 5 bases, leaving 10 bases not matched to a gene. This CDR3 has 15 residues. Germline CDR1 reads MDHEN; CDR2 reads SYDVKM. The chain's CDR3 is CASSGRGQGRHEQYF. Here the CDR3 DNA reads TGTGCCAGCAGTGGCCGGGGACAGGGTCGACACGAGCAGTACTTC.